Presented here are 27 T cell receptor beta chains from one specimen sequenced in a study of blood T cell repertoires in COVID-19. TCRdb keeps only in-frame clones here, not all; method: immunoSEQ multiplex PCR. The sample lists some 300,000 clones; 85% to 90% were seen once. Specimen: PBMCs or T cells enriched from blood (not recorded which). The receptors here all came from a woman in her 50s who had been exposed to COVID-19.

V gene TRBV5-1 combines with J gene TRBJ2-1; TRBD2 is a possible D gene (7 bases). The CDR3 totals 15 residues. Germline V gene lookup returns CDR1 SGHRS and CDR2 YFSETQ. Trimming pared 2 bases from V and 5 bases from J, leaving 14 bases between. CDR3 bases: TGCGCCAGCAGCTTTCGGGCGGGGGCCCACAATGAGCAGTTCTTC. Amino acids: CASSFRAGAHNEQFF. The variable domain in full, with the rest retrieved from reference TRBV5-1 and TRBJ2-1, is KAGVTQTPRYLIKTRGQQVTLSCSPISGHRSVSWYQQTPGQGLQFLFEYFSETQRNKGNFPGRFSGRQFSNSRSEMNVSTLELGDSALYLCASSFRAGAHNEQFFGPGTRLTVL.

This clone was seen once. The chain combines TRBV4-1 with TRBJ1-2; the match to TRBD1 covers 8 bases. The CDR3 loop spans 15 amino acids. V lost 4 bases and J lost 7; bases outside the gene matches: 11. Per the germline V gene, CDR1 is MGHRA and CDR2 is YSYEKL. The CDR3 is CASSRPMDRESGYTF. DNA for the CDR3: TGCGCCAGCAGCCGACCTATGGACAGGGAGAGTGGCTACACCTTC.

This chain uses TRBV14 with TRBJ1-2, with D possibly matching TRBD1 (5 bases). This CDR3 is built from 17 residues. Germline V gene sequence: CDR1 SGHDN, CDR2 FVKESK. Trimming took 4 bases from V and 3 from J, leaving 21 bases between them. Here the CDR3 DNA reads TGTGCCAGCAGCCGACGGGGGATGGGGAGTGAAGACTATGGCTACACCTTC. This translates into CASSRRGMGSEDYGYTF.

J is TRBJ1-4 and V is TRBV28, with 9 bases matching TRBD1. From germline, CDR1 is MDHEN and CDR2 SYDVKM. The CDR3 has 17 residues. With 6 bases clipped from V and 5 bases from J, the junction kept 13 bases outside the gene matches. The CDR3 loop reads CASRSPGQGERNEKLFF. The CDR3 nucleotides read TGTGCCAGCAGAAGCCCGGGACAGGGAGAAAGAAATGAAAAACTGTTTTTT.

The rearrangement uses TRBV27 and TRBJ1-6; D ambiguous. The CDR3 contains 15 residues. Germline V CDR1 and CDR2: MNHEY, SMNVEV (reference sequence). V lost 5 bases to trimming and J lost 5 bases, with 13 bases between them. As DNA, the CDR3 is TGTGCCAGCAGTCCGTCCCGGAGCCATAATTCACCCCTCCACTTT. It is translated as CASSPSRSHNSPLHF.

The chain couples TRBV18 to TRBJ2-6; 8 nucleotides agree with TRBD2. V lost 2 bases to trimming and J lost 18 bases; unmatched junction nucleotides: 6. CDR3 length: 12 residues. Germline V gives CDR1 KGHSH, CDR2 LQKENI. DNA for the CDR3: TGTGCCAGCTCACCAGGGAAGCGGGGGAAGACTTTC. The encoded protein is CASSPGKRGKTF.

V gene TRBV27 combines with J gene TRBJ2-7, with D maybe TRBD2 (6 bases). Trimming took 2 bases from V and 6 from J, leaving 14 bases between them. The CDR3 extends over 14 amino acids. CDR1 is MNHEY, CDR2 SMNVEV, per germline (reference sequence). This CDR3 is CASSLDGSLREQYF. CDR3 coding DNA: TGTGCCAGCAGTTTAGACGGGAGCCTACGCGAGCAGTACTTC.

The V gene is TRBV5-6, the J gene TRBJ2-3; D remains unclear. Germline values: CDR1 SGHDT, CDR2 YYEEEE. This CDR3 has 15 residues. Trimming pared 7 bases from V and 2 bases from J, leaving 17 bases between. This chain's CDR3 is CASSTPLGFTDTQYF. DNA of the CDR3: TGTGCCAGCTCCACCCCACTCGGTTTCACAGATACGCAGTATTTT.

This chain connects TRBV7-6 to TRBJ2-3; D perhaps matches TRBD1 (5 bases). Germline CDR1 is SGHVS and CDR2 is FNYEAQ. The CDR3 contains 13 residues. Trimming shortened V by 3 bases and J by 1 base, and 5 bases separated the two germline ends. This CDR3 is CASSFRGTDTQYF. Written as DNA, the CDR3 is TGTGCCAGCAGCTTCAGGGGCACAGATACGCAGTATTTT.

This clone was picked up a small number of times. The genes are TRBV28 and TRBJ2-2, with a possible D match to TRBD2 (5 bases). This CDR3 is built from 15 residues. Germline V CDR1 and CDR2: MDHEN, SYDVKM. The V gene lost 7 bases and the J gene lost 6 bases, with 18 bases spanning the gap. CDR3 sequence (DNA): TGTGCCAGCATGTTTGGGTTCTCGAGGGCCGGGGAGCTGTTTTTT. Protein sequence: CASMFGFSRAGELFF.

The V call is TRBV10-3, the J call TRBJ1-2; D might be TRBD1 (5 bases). The V end was cut by 5 bases, the J end by 3 bases, with 7 bases between. CDR1 and CDR2 (germline): ENHRY, SYGVKD. The CDR3 extends over 12 amino acids. The CDR3 region has the DNA TGTGCCATCAGTACAGGAGACTATGGCTACACCTTC. It specifies CAISTGDYGYTF.

The J gene is TRBJ2-7, the V gene TRBV16; weak D call: TRBD1 (5 bases). V gave up 4 bases and J gave up 4 bases, with 20 bases separating them. Germline V gene sequence: CDR1 KGHSY, CDR2 FQNENV. The CDR3 is 16 amino acids. The DNA of the CDR3 is TGTGCCAGCAGCCCGGTGCGACAGCCAAGGATGTACGAGCAGTACTTC. It encodes CASSPVRQPRMYEQYF. Full variable domain (outside the CDR3, taken from reference TRBV16 and TRBJ2-7): GEEVAQTPKHLVRGEGQKAKLYCAPIKGHSYVFWYQQVLKNEFKFLISFQNENVFDETGMPKERFSAKCLPNSPCSLEIQATKLEDSAVYFCASSPVRQPRMYEQYFGPGTRLTVT.

This clone was counted only a few times. The V gene is TRBV3-1 (or the pseudogene TRBV3-2), the J gene TRBJ2-1, with a tentative D call TRBD2 (7 bases). This CDR3 has 17 amino acids. Germline V gene data show CDR1 as LGHDT and CDR2 as YNNKEL (reference sequence). V gave up 6 bases and J gave up 0 bases, with 18 bases separating them. The CDR3 spells CASSQRGARSSYNEQFF. CDR3 sequence (DNA): TGTGCCAGCAGTCAACGGGGGGCAAGGAGCTCCTACAATGAGCAGTTCTTC.

The rearrangement joins TRBV7-9 to TRBJ2-5; 11 bases are shared with TRBD2. V dropped 1 base and J dropped 4; count of bases not matched to a gene: 8. This CDR3 spans 17 amino acids. Looked up from germline, CDR1 is SEHNR and CDR2 is FQNEAQ (reference sequence). This CDR3 reads CASSLDVRLAGLETQYF. The CDR3 DNA reads TGTGCCAGCAGCTTAGACGTGAGACTAGCGGGACTAGAGACCCAGTACTTC.

The rearrangement uses TRBV29-1 and TRBJ1-1; TRBD1 aligns across 9 bases. The ends lost 6 bases at V and 3 bases at J; junction bases unmatched: 2. This CDR3 is built from 12 residues. Germline V gives CDR1 SQVTM, CDR2 ANQGSEA. This CDR3 reads CSVDRGDTEAFF. The CDR3 coding sequence is TGCAGCGTAGACAGGGGGGACACTGAAGCTTTCTTT.

The chain employs TRBV28 and TRBJ1-6; 11 positions agree with TRBD1. Germline V lookup: CDR1 MDHEN, CDR2 SYDVKM. The CDR3 runs to 15 residues. V trimming: 5 bases; J trimming: 13 bases; junction bases outside the gene matches: 10. CDR3 coding DNA: TGTGCCAGCAGTCCTCGGACAGGGGGCTATTTTCCCCTCCACTTT. This translates into CASSPRTGGYFPLHF. Based on the CDR3 plus reference TRBV28 and TRBJ1-6, the full variable domain is DVKVTQSSRYLVKRTGEKVFLECVQDMDHENMFWYRQDPGLGLRLIYFSYDVKMKEKGDIPEGYSVSREKKERFSLILESASTNQTSMYLCASSPRTGGYFPLHFGNGTRLTVT.

The chain is built from TRBV27 and TRBJ2-7, with TRBD1 matching over 12 bases. CDR3 size: 15 residues. With 5 bases clipped from V and 5 bases from J, the junction kept 7 bases outside the gene matches. Germline CDR1 is MNHEY and CDR2 is SMNVEV (reference sequence). DNA for the CDR3: TGTGCCAGCAGTCCCTGGGGGACAGGGGGCCACGAGCAGTACTTC. It yields the protein CASSPWGTGGHEQYF.

The J gene is TRBJ1-6, the V gene TRBV14; 7 positions match TRBD1. The germline gives CDR1 SGHDN, CDR2 FVKESK. V lost 4 bases and J lost 9; bases outside the gene matches: 9. CDR3 length equals 15 residues. CDR3 DNA sequence: TGTGCCAGCAGCCGAGGGGGACAGTGGGGTTCACCCCTCCACTTT. This translates into CASSRGGQWGSPLHF.

The rearrangement uses TRBV6-7 and TRBJ2-7; tentative D call: TRBD2 (6 bases). TRBV6-7 is marked as an open reading frame, function uncertain. The CDR3 sequence is 16 residues long. V was clipped by 6 bases and J by 4 bases, with 22 bases between them. CDR3 residues: CASSEHWARAGYEQYF. In nucleotides, the CDR3 is TGTGCCAGCAGCGAACATTGGGCCAGGGCGGGGTACGAGCAGTACTTC.

V and J are TRBV6-5 and TRBJ1-3; 9 bases line up with TRBD1. This CDR3 contains 15 residues. Germline CDR1 and CDR2: MNHEY and SVGAGI. V gave up 4 bases and J gave up 3 bases; unmatched junction bases: 4. The chain's CDR3 is CASSWTGEGGNTIYF. The CDR3 DNA follows: TGTGCCAGCAGTTGGACAGGGGAAGGTGGAAACACCATATATTTT.

The chain combines TRBV18 with TRBJ1-1; the match to TRBD1 covers 8 bases. The CDR3 runs 14 residues. Trimming took 5 bases from V and 2 from J; bases not matched to a gene: 4. CDR1 is KGHSH and CDR2 is LQKENI in the germline V gene. The CDR3, as DNA: TGTGCCAGCTCAGGTGACAGGGGAAACACTGAAGCTTTCTTT. Translation gives CASSGDRGNTEAFF.

V and J are TRBV9 and TRBJ2-3; TRBD2 aligns across 7 bases. Germline lookup yields CDR1 SGDLS and CDR2 YYNGEE. The CDR3 is made up of 17 amino acids. J gave up 0 bases and V 4 bases, and 11 bases lay outside the gene matches. The CDR3 spells CASSTIQSSGSTDTQYF. The CDR3, as DNA: TGTGCCAGCAGCACCATCCAATCTAGCGGTAGCACAGATACGCAGTATTTT.

The chain has TRBV10-3 and TRBJ1-2; D is ambiguous. Germline V gene data show CDR1 as ENHRY and CDR2 as SYGVKD. V lost 6 bases and J 7 bases, leaving 12 bases between the germline ends. The CDR3 consists of 12 residues. This CDR3 is CAISADTAGYTF. The CDR3 bases are TGTGCCATCAGCGCTGACACGGCTGGCTACACCTTC.

This clone appeared a single time. The chain uses TRBV28 and TRBJ1-1; D remains ambiguous. V lost 6 bases and J 4 bases, leaving 9 bases between the germline ends. This CDR3 region has 12 residues. Germline CDR1 and CDR2: MDHEN and SYDVKM. The chain's CDR3 is CASSPLGTEAFF. The CDR3 bases are TGTGCCAGCAGCCCCCTAGGCACTGAAGCTTTCTTT.

The chain recombines TRBV7-9 with TRBJ2-5, with TRBD2 as a possible D gene (8 bases). This CDR3 spans 17 amino acids. V gave up 5 bases and J gave up 2 bases, with 21 bases separating them. Germline CDR1 and CDR2: SEHNR and FQNEAQ (reference sequence). CDR3 residues: CASSRGGASGRQETQYF. CDR3 nucleotides: TGTGCCAGCAGCCGAGGGGGCGCTAGCGGGCGACAAGAGACCCAGTACTTC. Full variable domain (rest looked up from reference TRBV7-9 and TRBJ2-5): DTGVSQNPRHKITKRGQNVTFRCDPISEHNRLYWYRQTLGQGPEFLTYFQNEAQLEKSRLLSDRFSAERPKGSFSTLEIQRTEQGDSAMYLCASSRGGASGRQETQYFGPGTRLLVL.

The V call is TRBV12-5, the J call TRBJ2-3; 9 bases align to TRBD1. V gave up 6 bases and J gave up 5 bases; unmatched junction bases: 9. This CDR3 contains 15 residues. The germline V gene encodes CDR1 LGHNT and CDR2 FRNRAP. The CDR3 DNA sequence: TGTGCTAGTGGCCCCGGACAGGGGCGAGGAGATACGCAGTATTTT. As protein: CASGPGQGRGDTQYF.

This clone appeared once. The CDR3, as DNA: TGCGCCAGCAGCTTCTTAGGGCCGGGCAGGGCAAGTACAGATACGCAGTATTTT. Translated: CASSFLGPGRASTDTQYF. This chain links TRBV5-1 with TRBJ2-3, with D maybe TRBD1 (5 bases). Trimming took off 2 bases at V and 3 bases at J, with 22 bases between the two ends. The CDR3 covers 18 residues. From germline, CDR1 is SGHRS and CDR2 YFSETQ.